The 11 T cell receptor beta chains in this list originate from one sample, sequenced in a study of blood T cell repertoires in COVID-19. Profiled with immunoSEQ multiplex PCR; TCRdb holds only in-frame clones, not every one. The sample lists roughly 200,000 clones, around 76% seen once, with roughly 7.8% in the top ten. Source material: peripheral blood. These receptors originate from a woman aged 50 to 60 with active or convalescent COVID-19.

V gene TRBV11-3 combines with J gene TRBJ2-7; 7 nucleotides agree with TRBD2. This CDR3 is built from 15 residues. Germline CDR1 is SGHNT and CDR2 is YENEEA. Trimming took 5 bases from V and 2 from J; bases not matched to a gene: 9. This CDR3 reads CASSRRERGPYEQYF. CDR3 coding DNA: TGTGCCAGCAGCCGGCGGGAGCGGGGACCCTACGAGCAGTACTTC.

This chain connects TRBV5-1 to TRBJ2-1, with D unclear. The length of the CDR3 is 14 residues. Germline lookup yields CDR1 SGHRS and CDR2 YFSETQ. V lost 1 base, J lost 7 bases, and 12 bases lay in between. The DNA for the CDR3 is TGCGCCAGCAGCTTGCAACAGTTGGGTAATGAGCAGTTCTTC. Translated, it gives CASSLQQLGNEQFF.

V gene TRBV19 combines with J gene TRBJ1-2; D uncertain. The CDR3 has 14 residues. Germline loops: CDR1 LNHDA, CDR2 SQIVND (reference sequence). V lost 4 bases and J 4 bases, leaving 13 bases between the germline ends. CDR3 DNA sequence: TGTGCCAGTAGTAACCAGGCTGCGGGCTATGGCTACACCTTC. Translation: CASSNQAAGYGYTF.

This clone was observed once. CDR3 nucleotides: TGTGCCAGCAGCCCAAACCTCCGGGACAGGGGCACCGGGGAGCTGTTTTTT. Translation gives CASSPNLRDRGTGELFF. The chain carries TRBV7-2 and TRBJ2-2, with 10 positions matching TRBD1. The CDR3 runs 17 residues. Germline V gene lookup returns CDR1 SGHTA and CDR2 FQGNSA. V lost 5 bases to trimming and J lost 4 bases; unmatched junction nucleotides: 10.

The chain couples TRBV19 to TRBJ2-3, with 13 bases fitting TRBD2. This CDR3 spans 15 amino acids. The germline V gene encodes CDR1 LNHDA and CDR2 SQIVND (reference sequence). The junction had 4 bases not matched to a gene; V was cut back by 9 bases and J by 1 base. CDR3 protein: CASAGTSGGTDTQYF. The CDR3 bases are TGTGCCAGCGCCGGGACTAGCGGGGGCACAGATACGCAGTATTTT.

The rearrangement joins TRBV6-5 to TRBJ1-6; no reliable D call. V lost 4 bases and J 3 bases, leaving 13 bases between the germline ends. The CDR3 runs to 16 residues. Germline-derived CDR1 and CDR2 are MNHEY and SVGAGI. The CDR3 loop reads CASSSLQAIYNSPLHF. CDR3 nucleotides: TGTGCCAGCAGTTCGCTCCAAGCGATCTATAATTCACCCCTCCACTTT.

This clone was recorded only once. The V and J genes are TRBV15 and TRBJ1-5; the D is unclear. Trimming shortened V by 0 bases and J by 7 bases, and 7 bases separated the two germline ends. Germline CDR1 is LNHNV and CDR2 is YYDKDF (reference sequence). The CDR3 consists of 13 residues. This CDR3 is CATSRDLGQPQHF. Written as DNA, the CDR3 is TGTGCCACCAGCAGAGATCTCGGGCAGCCCCAGCATTTT.

The V gene is TRBV12-3 or TRBV12-4, the J gene TRBJ1-2; the match to TRBD1 covers 9 bases. V lost 7 bases, J lost 2 bases, and 2 bases stayed unmatched. The CDR3 loop spans 13 amino acids. For the CDR3, the DNA is TGTGCCAGCACAGGGACAGGGAACTATGGCTACACCTTC. This sequence encodes CASTGTGNYGYTF.

The V and J genes are TRBV12-3 or TRBV12-4 and TRBJ2-5, with a tentative D call TRBD1 (5 bases). The CDR3 runs to 13 residues. The ends were cut back, 5 bases at V and 5 bases at J, with 12 bases in the middle. CDR3 residues: CASSPGHGETQYF. CDR3 nucleotides: TGTGCCAGCAGTCCCGGACACGGCGAGACCCAGTACTTC.

This clone has more than one count but fewer than ten. A read error may produce the germline difference seen at one junction end. V and J are TRBV6-5 and TRBJ2-1, with D possibly being TRBD2 (5 bases). This CDR3 is built from 14 residues. Germline-derived CDR1 and CDR2 are MNHEY and SVGAGI. The CDR3 here is CASSKDSGYSEQFF. CDR3 DNA: TGTGCCAGCAGTAAGGATTCGGGGTACAGTGAGCAGTTCTTC.

The chain joins TRBV15 to TRBJ2-2; D gene ambiguous. Trimming removed 0 bases from V and 2 bases from J, with 10 bases in between. From germline, CDR1 is LNHNV and CDR2 YYDKDF (reference sequence). There are 16 residues in the CDR3. CDR3 sequence reads: CATSRDWASNTGELFF. The CDR3, as DNA: TGTGCCACCAGCAGAGATTGGGCATCAAACACCGGGGAGCTGTTTTTT.